A single sample is the source of the 5 T cell receptor beta chains below, sequenced in a study of regulatory and conventional T cells in breast cancer. TCRdb redid the calling of the PCR reads with MiXCR, one entry per CDR3 protein. Of 9,500 or so distinct CDR3 sequences listed, approximately 35% were seen once; the top ten hold more than 5%. The specimen was conventional T cells from blood. The receptors stem from a male donor in good health.

J is TRBJ2-5 and V is TRBV7-9; 7 bases map to TRBD1. Trimming took 1 base from V and 4 from J; bases not matched to a gene: 3. The CDR3 is made up of 14 amino acids. The germline CDR1 and CDR2 sequences are SEHNR and FQNEAQ (reference sequence). CDR3 DNA: TGTGCCAGCAGCTTAGTTGCAGGGGGAGAGACCCAGTACTTC. It translates to CASSLVAGGETQYF.

The chain joins TRBV18 to TRBJ1-2, with D maybe TRBD1 (5 bases). The V gene lost 2 bases and the J gene lost 4 bases, with 23 bases spanning the gap. CDR1 and CDR2 (germline): KGHSH, LQKENI. This CDR3 has 18 residues. The CDR3 protein is CASSPEDLGTGGGYGYTF. The CDR3 coding sequence is TGTGCCAGCTCACCAGAGGACCTAGGTACCGGGGGTGGCTATGGCTACACCTTC.

The chain links TRBV28 to TRBJ1-1; no definite D call. Germline CDR1 reads MDHEN; CDR2 reads SYDVKM. The CDR3 covers 13 residues. The germline V and J ends were trimmed by 3 bases and 3 bases, with 8 bases remaining between them. CDR3 residues: CASSFGGDTEAFF. The CDR3 coding sequence is TGTGCCAGCAGTTTCGGTGGGGACACTGAAGCTTTCTTT.

The chain uses TRBV7-2 and TRBJ2-7; either TRBD1 or TRBD2 may supply D (5 bases each). Trimming left V 5 bases short and J 7 bases short, with 15 bases between. The V gene's germline CDR1 is SGHTA and CDR2 FQGNSA. The CDR3 totals 13 residues. CDR3 sequence (DNA): TGTGCCAGCAGCCGGGACGACTTACTTGAGCAGTACTTC. As protein: CASSRDDLLEQYF.

The V gene is TRBV12-3 or TRBV12-4, the J gene TRBJ2-3; D uncertain. The CDR3 loop spans 14 amino acids. V lost 6 bases to trimming and J lost 7 bases, with 17 bases between them. The CDR3: CASSPVRSANTQYF. Here the CDR3 DNA reads TGTGCCAGCAGCCCCGTTAGGTCAGCTAATACGCAGTATTTT.